These 19 T cell receptor beta chains were sequenced from one sample in a study of T cell responses to AZD1222 COVID-19 vaccine. Clones were sequenced by immunoSEQ multiplex PCR, and TCRdb holds only the in-frame ones, with some missing. This sample has 210,000 or so clones; 94% occur once, and the top ten carry 1.7%. The sample here was peripheral blood, taken 28 days after the second dose of the MenACWY control vaccine. Receptors were obtained from an adult who received the MenACWY meningococcal vaccine as a control.

The J gene is TRBJ2-6, the V gene TRBV6-5, with TRBD2 matching 7 bases. Per the germline V gene, CDR1 is MNHEY and CDR2 is SVGAGI. V lost 3 bases to trimming and J lost 2 bases; unmatched junction nucleotides: 4. The CDR3 loop spans 16 amino acids. The CDR3 loop is CASSYFGGTGANVLTF. CDR3 DNA: TGTGCCAGCAGTTATTTCGGGGGGACTGGGGCCAACGTCCTGACTTTC.

This chain connects TRBV6-5 to TRBJ1-1, with a tentative D call TRBD1 (6 bases). With 7 bases removed from V and 1 base from J, the gap between germline ends came to 10 bases. CDR1 is MNHEY, CDR2 SVGAGI, per germline. This CDR3 is built from 13 residues. CDR3 residues: CASTQDRNTEAFF. Here the CDR3 DNA reads TGTGCCAGCACCCAGGACAGGAACACTGAAGCTTTCTTT.

This clone was seen once. This chain uses TRBV3-1 (or the pseudogene TRBV3-2) with TRBJ2-1; TRBD2 might be the D (5 bases). The CDR3 has 14 residues. The germline V gene has CDR1 LGHDT and CDR2 YNNKEL (reference sequence). V lost 5 bases and J 0 bases, leaving 8 bases between the germline ends. The CDR3 bases are TGTGCCAGCAGCGGACTGAGCTCCTACAATGAGCAGTTCTTC. Protein product: CASSGLSSYNEQFF.

Here the CDR3 reads CASSSDTGGRGGYTF. In nucleotides, the CDR3 is TGTGCCAGCAGCTCAGATACAGGGGGCAGGGGTGGCTACACCTTC. The J gene is TRBJ1-2, the V gene TRBV7-9; 9 bases line up with TRBD1. Per germline, CDR1 SEHNR and CDR2 FQNEAQ (reference sequence). Trimming removed 4 bases from V and 7 bases from J; junction bases left unmatched: 10. The CDR3 contains 15 residues.

Remarks on this clone: In the same sample, other DNA sequences code for this CDR3. This rearrangement joins TRBV6-5 to TRBJ1-5; D ambiguous. Germline V gives CDR1 MNHEY, CDR2 SVGAGI. V was clipped by 0 bases and J by 0 bases, with 0 bases between them. The CDR3 sequence is 13 residues long. CDR3 coding DNA: TGTGCCAGCAGTTACTCTAGCAATCAGCCCCAGCATTTT. Its translation is CASSYSSNQPQHF.

The chain joins TRBV10-3 to TRBJ2-5; 7 positions match TRBD1. Trimming at V came to 3 bases and at J to 5 bases, leaving 6 bases not matched to a gene. Germline-derived CDR1 and CDR2 are ENHRY and SYGVKD. The CDR3 consists of 14 residues. The CDR3 nucleotides are TGTGCCATCAGTGAACCAAACAGGGGTGAGACCCAGTACTTC. This translates into CAISEPNRGETQYF.

The rearrangement joins TRBV12-3 or TRBV12-4 to TRBJ2-1; no reliable D call. The CDR3 is 11 residues long. V was clipped by 3 bases and J by 10 bases, with 7 bases between them. The CDR3 DNA reads TGTGCCAGCAGTTTCCGGGTCGAGCAGTTCTTC. Its translation is CASSFRVEQFF.

This clone was seen a single time. This chain connects TRBV6-5 to TRBJ1-1, with 7 nucleotides matching TRBD1. This CDR3 has 15 residues. Germline CDR1 reads MNHEY; CDR2 reads SVGAGI. V shed 6 bases, J shed 1 base, and the junction held 8 bases outside the gene matches. CDR3 in DNA: TGTGCCAGCAGGGGAGGGACAGCGCAGAACACTGAAGCTTTCTTT. Encoded protein: CASRGGTAQNTEAFF.

The J gene is TRBJ1-2, the V gene TRBV4-1; D is perhaps TRBD1 (6 bases). Germline lookup yields CDR1 MGHRA and CDR2 YSYEKL. Trimming shortened V by 0 bases and J by 8 bases, and 16 bases separated the two germline ends. The CDR3 is 15 residues long. CDR3 protein: CASSQDPGQLFGYTF. CDR3 sequence (DNA): TGCGCCAGCAGCCAAGATCCCGGACAGCTATTCGGCTACACCTTC.

CDR3 sequence reads: CASSAQGANYGYTF. The CDR3 coding sequence is TGTGCCAGCAGCGCGCAGGGGGCTAACTATGGCTACACCTTC. The gene calls are TRBV27 and TRBJ1-2; TRBD1 matches at 7 bases. Germline V gives CDR1 MNHEY, CDR2 SMNVEV (reference sequence). V was clipped by 6 bases and J by 0 bases; unmatched bases: 4. The CDR3 has 14 amino acids.

CDR3: CASSLRAFSGANVLTF. The CDR3 DNA sequence: TGTGCCAGCAGCCTACGGGCTTTCTCTGGGGCCAACGTCCTGACTTTC. The chain uses TRBV7-8 and TRBJ2-6; D unresolved. The CDR3 length is 16 residues. Trimming took off 5 bases at V and 0 bases at J, with 11 bases between the two ends. Germline values: CDR1 SGHVS, CDR2 FQNEAQ.

The chain has TRBV28 and TRBJ2-1; 13 bases agree with TRBD2. CDR3 length: 15 residues. The germline V gene has CDR1 MDHEN and CDR2 SYDVKM. The ends lost 7 bases at V and 8 bases at J; junction bases unmatched: 8. The CDR3 spells CASKQLAGGVHEQFF. In DNA form, the CDR3 reads TGTGCCAGCAAACAACTAGCGGGAGGGGTGCATGAGCAGTTCTTC.

The chain is built from TRBV24-1 and TRBJ2-7; 8 bases align to TRBD2. This CDR3 contains 15 residues. Germline lookup yields CDR1 KGHDR and CDR2 SFDVKD. V shed 4 bases, J shed 2 bases, and the junction held 6 bases outside the gene matches. CDR3: CATSDPGGKTYEQYF. CDR3 DNA sequence: TGTGCCACCAGTGACCCGGGGGGGAAGACCTACGAGCAGTACTTC.

The genes are TRBV4-2 and TRBJ1-1; weak D call: TRBD1 (6 bases). The CDR3 is 17 amino acids. V dropped 0 bases and J dropped 1 base, with 15 bases sitting between them. From germline, CDR1 is LGHNA and CDR2 YNFKEQ. The CDR3 DNA is TGTGCCAGCAGCCAAGAAAGGGGGGGCGGCTGGAACACTGAAGCTTTCTTT. It is translated as CASSQERGGGWNTEAFF.

This clone occurred once. This chain's CDR3 is CASSPPGPAYNEQFF. The CDR3 nucleotides read TGTGCCAGCAGCCCTCCGGGACCAGCCTACAATGAGCAGTTCTTC. The V call is TRBV7-9, the J call TRBJ2-1, with D tentatively TRBD1 or TRBD2 (5 bases each). Trimming stripped 5 bases from V and 2 bases from J, with 13 bases between. The CDR3 contains 15 residues. Germline V gene lookup returns CDR1 SEHNR and CDR2 FQNEAQ (reference sequence).

The genes are TRBV25-1 and TRBJ1-4; no firm D call. V was shortened by 2 bases and J by 12 bases, with 16 bases between the two germline ends. The CDR3 extends over 14 amino acids. Per the germline V gene, CDR1 is MGHDK and CDR2 is SYGVNS. This chain's CDR3 is CASSEGEWGSQLFF. CDR3 nucleotides: TGTGCCAGCAGTGAAGGGGAGTGGGGTAGCCAACTGTTTTTT. The full variable domain, its missing parts supplied by reference TRBV25-1 and TRBJ1-4, is EADIYQTPRYLVIGTGKKITLECSQTMGHDKMYWYQQDPGMELHLIHYSYGVNSTEKGDLSSESTVSRIRTEHFPLTLESARPSHTSQYLCASSEGEWGSQLFFGSGTQLSVL.

The J gene is TRBJ2-7, the V gene TRBV4-2; D gene unclear. V was pared by 0 bases and J by 3 bases, with 12 bases between. Per germline, CDR1 LGHNA and CDR2 YNFKEQ. The CDR3 extends over 15 amino acids. The CDR3 reads CASSQDWGSGYEQYF. CDR3 sequence (DNA): TGTGCCAGCAGCCAAGATTGGGGTTCTGGCTACGAGCAGTACTTC.

This chain links TRBV2 with TRBJ2-1; possible D gene TRBD1, 5 bases. The CDR3 covers 15 residues. V lost 6 bases and J 5 bases, leaving 17 bases between the germline ends. Germline CDR1 and CDR2: SNHLY and FYNNEI. The chain's CDR3 is CASSGSRVLNNEQFF. The CDR3 nucleotides read TGTGCCAGCAGCGGGTCCAGGGTCCTAAACAATGAGCAGTTCTTC.

This sequence joins TRBV3-1 (or the pseudogene TRBV3-2) and TRBJ2-5; 9 bases are shared with TRBD1. V gave up 4 bases and J gave up 6 bases; unmatched junction bases: 9. The CDR3 covers 15 residues. Germline V gives CDR1 LGHDT, CDR2 YNNKEL (reference sequence). CDR3 DNA sequence: TGTGCCAGCAGCCCCACAGGGGGCGGTGGAAAGACCCAGTACTTC. Its protein product is CASSPTGGGGKTQYF.